A selection of T cell receptor beta chains follows, all from one sample in a study of blood T cell repertoires in COVID-19. Sequenced by immunoSEQ multiplex PCR; TCRdb stores in-frame clones only, minus some. This table holds 130,000 or so clones, around 81% found once. The specimen was peripheral blood. Receptors were obtained from a woman in her sixties or seventies with active or convalescent COVID-19. Both conserved end residues are part of each CDR3. The D gene is left open where the match is weak. Clone size is stated in some rows and not others, as once, few, many or a class when expanded.

>TRBV6-5|TRBJ2-1|NA|14|TRBD2
CASGLAPNYNEQFF
TGTGCCAGCGGACTAGCGCCCAACTACAATGAGCAGTTCTTC
>TRBV5-4|TRBJ2-2|NA|16|NA
CASSRPWTGGSGELFF
TGTGCCAGCAGCAGGCCATGGACAGGAGGGTCCGGGGAGCTGTTTTTT
>TRBV27|TRBJ1-2|NA|13|NA
CASSSPDSYGYTF
TGTGCCAGCAGTTCCCCGGACAGCTATGGCTACACCTTC
>TRBV12-3/TRBV12-4|TRBJ2-5|NA|13|TRBD2
CASSGLVRETQYF
TGTGCCAGCAGTGGACTAGTTAGGGAGACCCAGTACTTC
>TRBV1|TRBJ1-5|NA|16|NA
CTSSQLSRGSNQPQHF
TGCACCAGCAGCCAACTTTCCAGGGGAAGCAATCAGCCCCAGCATTTT
>TRBV3-1/TRBV3-2|TRBJ1-1|NA|16|NA
CASSPTPGRGDTEAFF
TGTGCCAGCAGCCCGACCCCCGGTCGGGGGGACACTGAAGCTTTCTTT
>TRBV7-6|TRBJ2-1|NA|15|NA
CASSPLPGLYNEQFF
TGTGCCAGCAGCCCCTTGCCAGGGTTGTACAATGAGCAGTTCTTC
>TRBV14|TRBJ1-4|few|16|TRBD1
CASSLRTGTGGEKLFF
TGTGCCAGCAGCCTCAGGACCGGGACAGGTGGGGAAAAACTGTTTTTT
>TRBV9|TRBJ2-5|NA|15|TRBD2
CASSVEGRGGETQYF
TGTGCCAGCAGCGTAGAAGGGCGCGGGGGGGAGACCCAGTACTTC
>TRBV18|TRBJ1-1|NA|15|TRBD1
CASSLRDSMNTEAFF
TGTGCCAGCTCACTCCGGGACAGCATGAACACTGAAGCTTTCTTT
>TRBV7-9|TRBJ2-3|NA|17|NA
CASSTNSRDITTDTQYF
TGTGCCAGCAGCACAAATTCCCGGGACATAACGACAGATACGCAGTATTTT
>TRBV5-1|TRBJ2-5|few|15|TRBD1
CASSLGLGQGETQYF
TGCGCCAGCAGCTTGGGGCTGGGACAGGGAGAGACCCAGTACTTC
>TRBV7-2|TRBJ2-1|NA|15|NA
CASSFGGSSYNEQFF
TGTGCCAGCAGCTTCGGAGGGAGTTCTTACAATGAGCAGTTCTTC
>TRBV5-1|TRBJ2-1|NA|15|TRBD2
CASGLGREGNNEQFF
TGCGCCAGCGGATTAGGGCGGGAGGGCAACAATGAGCAGTTCTTC
>TRBV30|TRBJ1-6|NA|13|NA
CAWMKGIGSPLHF
TGTGCCTGGATGAAGGGGATCGGTTCACCCCTCCACTTT
>TRBV6-4|TRBJ2-1|few|15|TRBD2
CASSDSGGTYNEQFF
TGTGCCAGCAGTGATAGCGGGGGGACCTACAATGAGCAGTTCTTC
>TRBV30|TRBJ1-3|NA|12|NA
CAWTVGGNTIYF
TGTGCCTGGACGGTTGGTGGAAACACCATATATTTT
>TRBV20-1|TRBJ1-3|NA|14|NA
CSASRALSGNTIYF
TGCAGTGCTAGTCGAGCCCTCTCTGGAAACACCATATATTTT
>TRBV7-2|TRBJ2-7|NA|14|NA
CASSLYTSSYEQYF
TGTGCCAGCAGCTTATACACTAGCAGTTACGAGCAGTACTTC
>TRBV5-1|TRBJ1-2|NA|14|TRBD1
CASSPIQGAHGYTF
TGCGCCAGCAGCCCAATACAGGGGGCGCATGGCTACACCTTC
>TRBV5-6|TRBJ1-2|NA|14|NA
CASSARLRVRGYTF
TGTGCCAGCAGCGCACGTCTCCGGGTGCGGGGCTACACCTTC
>TRBV28|TRBJ1-3|NA|12|NA
CASSSPGNTIYF
TGTGCCAGCAGTTCTCCTGGAAACACCATATATTTT
>TRBV6-1|TRBJ1-3|NA|15|NA
CASSERTDSGNTIYF
TGTGCCAGCAGTGAGAGGACAGACTCTGGAAACACCATATATTTT
>TRBV5-5|TRBJ2-1|few|17|TRBD1
CASSFGTRGTGVNEQFF
TGTGCCAGCAGCTTCGGAACCCGAGGGACAGGGGTCAATGAGCAGTTCTTC
>TRBV23-1|TRBJ1-5|NA|20|TRBD1
CASSQAPHTPTGGGNQPQHF
TGCGCCAGCAGTCAGGCGCCCCATACACCCACAGGGGGCGGCAATCAGCCCCAGCATTTT
>TRBV7-2|TRBJ1-5|once|15|NA
CASSWGRGSNQPQHF
TGTGCCAGCAGCTGGGGTAGGGGGAGCAATCAGCCCCAGCATTTT
>TRBV19|TRBJ2-2|NA|17|NA
CASRAPLGARGTGELFF
TGTGCCAGTAGAGCGCCTTTAGGGGCTCGTGGCACCGGGGAGCTGTTTTTT
>TRBV5-1|TRBJ1-2|NA|14|TRBD1
CASRSQGAISGYTF
TGCGCCAGCAGGTCACAGGGGGCGATCTCTGGCTACACCTTC
>TRBV4-2|TRBJ1-4|few|16|NA
CASSQDPRVGNEKLFF
TGTGCCAGCAGCCAAGATCCCCGAGTTGGTAATGAAAAACTGTTTTTT
>TRBV3-1/TRBV3-2|TRBJ1-1|NA|14|TRBD1
CASSRTGLNTEAFF
TGTGCCAGCAGCCGGACAGGGCTGAACACTGAAGCTTTCTTT
>TRBV6-5|TRBJ2-7|NA|14|NA
CASSYGRGPYEQYF
TGTGCCAGCAGTTACGGAAGGGGCCCCTACGAGCAGTACTTC
>TRBV7-9|TRBJ2-3|NA|18|TRBD2
CARSLIGASGRSTDTQYF
TGTGCCAGAAGCCTGATCGGGGCTAGCGGGCGAAGCACAGATACGCAGTATTTT
>TRBV7-9|TRBJ1-5|NA|14|NA
CASSDDKGNQPQHF
TGTGCCAGCAGCGACGACAAGGGCAATCAGCCCCAGCATTTT
>TRBV2|TRBJ1-2|NA|14|NA
CASSIGGANYGYTF
TGTGCCAGCAGTATCGGGGGAGCTAACTATGGCTACACCTTC
>TRBV6-5|TRBJ1-1|NA|16|NA
CASSYSWQSLRTEAFF
TGTGCCAGCAGTTACTCGTGGCAGTCTCTGAGGACTGAAGCTTTCTTT
>TRBV7-9|TRBJ1-1|NA|14|NA
CASSLEALNTEAFF
TGTGCCAGCAGCTTGGAGGCATTGAACACTGAAGCTTTCTTT
>TRBV3-1/TRBV3-2|TRBJ1-1|NA|14|NA
CASTLALRVTEAFF
TGTGCCAGCACCCTAGCCCTGAGGGTGACTGAAGCTTTCTTT
>TRBV4-1|TRBJ2-3|NA|14|NA
CASSREGVTDTQYF
TGCGCCAGCAGCCGCGAGGGGGTCACAGATACGCAGTATTTT
>TRBV5-1|TRBJ1-1|NA|15|NA
CASSPRGPLNTEAFF
TGCGCCAGCAGCCCCAGGGGCCCCCTGAACACTGAAGCTTTCTTT
>TRBV5-1|TRBJ2-7|NA|17|TRBD2
CASSLTSSGIVRYEQYF
TGCGCCAGCAGCTTGACGTCTAGCGGGATAGTACGCTACGAGCAGTACTTC
>TRBV21-1|TRBJ1-6|NA|19|NA
CASSRPQGVVLGHNSPLHF
TGTGCCAGCAGCAGGCCCCAGGGGGTGGTATTAGGCCATAATTCACCCCTCCACTTT
>TRBV27|TRBJ2-5|NA|16|TRBD2
CASSLSPGTTKETQYF
TGTGCCAGCAGTTTATCGCCCGGGACTACCAAAGAGACCCAGTACTTC
>TRBV9|TRBJ1-2|NA|15|NA
CASSVGGMANYGYTF
TGTGCCAGCAGCGTAGGCGGGATGGCGAACTATGGCTACACCTTC
>TRBV27|TRBJ2-1|NA|19|NA
CATRIAGTLVGGFYNEQFF
TGTGCCACCCGAATTGCGGGGACCCTTGTGGGGGGTTTTTACAATGAGCAGTTCTTC
>TRBV2|TRBJ1-4|NA|14|TRBD1
CASSMTGEGEKLFF
TGTGCCAGCAGTATGACAGGGGAGGGGGAAAAACTGTTTTTT
>TRBV11-2|TRBJ1-6|NA|17|NA
CASSLVSSAGANSPLHF
TGTGCCAGCAGCTTAGTATCTTCGGCAGGCGCTAATTCACCCCTCCACTTT
>TRBV6-2/TRBV6-3|TRBJ2-1|NA|16|NA
CASSRAGQTGVNEQFF
TGTGCCAGCAGTCGGGCTGGGCAGACGGGGGTCAATGAGCAGTTCTTC
>TRBV28|TRBJ1-3|NA|15|NA
CASSRGTDPGNTIYF
TGTGCCAGCAGCCGCGGGACTGACCCTGGAAACACCATATATTTT
>TRBV11-2|TRBJ1-2|NA|15|NA
CASSQGHNSLYGYTF
TGTGCCAGCAGCCAGGGACATAACTCTCTCTATGGCTACACCTTC
>TRBV7-9|TRBJ2-3|NA|16|TRBD2
CASSLWPVAGANTQYF
TGTGCCAGCAGCTTGTGGCCAGTGGCGGGAGCCAATACGCAGTATTTT
>TRBV9|TRBJ2-1|NA|13|NA
CASSVGGGQLQFF
TGTGCCAGCAGCGTCGGTGGCGGACAGCTGCAGTTCTTC
>TRBV5-1|TRBJ1-1|NA|13|NA
CASSLVVNTEAFF
TGCGCCAGCAGCTTGGTAGTGAACACTGAAGCTTTCTTT